The clone carrying this T cell receptor (beta chain) appeared a single time. Antigen unknown. This sample is part of a study of T cell responses to AZD1222 COVID-19 vaccine. Study conclusions and caveats: Spike-wide vaccine-associated CD4 TCRs dominated at 160-218 and 743-854. Without day 14 samples, only post-peak T cell repertoires were studied.

Assay: immunoSEQ multiplex PCR; the TCRdb copy retains only in-frame clones and omits some. The sample has 150,000 to 200,000 clones, approximately 92% seen once. Sequenced material: peripheral blood, taken 28 days after the second dose of the MenACWY control vaccine. This TCR was sampled from an adult who received the MenACWY meningococcal vaccine as a control.

CDR3 residues: CATSEAGTSGRAHVNEQFF. DNA of the CDR3: TGTGCCACCAGTGAAGCCGGGACTAGCGGGAGGGCCCACGTTAATGAGCAGTTCTTC. The chain links TRBV24-1 to TRBJ2-1; 16 nucleotides agree with TRBD2. V shed 4 bases, J shed 7 bases, and the junction held 12 bases outside the gene matches. Germline V gene lookup returns CDR1 KGHDR and CDR2 SFDVKD. CDR3 size: 19 residues.